This TCR beta chain appears in the sequencing data of a study of shared clonotypes between healthy human individuals. Clones were sequenced by immunoSEQ multiplex PCR, and TCRdb holds only the in-frame ones, with some missing. The sample consists of over a million clones, approximately 97% of them appearing once. Germline-derived CDR1 and CDR2 are MNHNS and SASEGT. This CDR3 comprises 15 residues. Between the trimmed V and J ends, which lost 7 bases and 6 bases, there was a span of 19 bases. It was into CD45RA+ naive and CD45RA-negative memory subsets that the CD4+ cells were split. The V gene is TRBV6-1, the J gene TRBJ2-1; tentative D call: TRBD1 (6 bases). The receptor was isolated from a young man in good health. The sample taken for sequencing was naive CD4+ T cells sorted from blood. Regarding subset: CD45RA+ positively selected. The CDR3 sequence is CASNPYRTVANEQFF. Written as DNA, the CDR3 is TGTGCCAGCAATCCCTACCGGACAGTTGCCAATGAGCAGTTCTTC.